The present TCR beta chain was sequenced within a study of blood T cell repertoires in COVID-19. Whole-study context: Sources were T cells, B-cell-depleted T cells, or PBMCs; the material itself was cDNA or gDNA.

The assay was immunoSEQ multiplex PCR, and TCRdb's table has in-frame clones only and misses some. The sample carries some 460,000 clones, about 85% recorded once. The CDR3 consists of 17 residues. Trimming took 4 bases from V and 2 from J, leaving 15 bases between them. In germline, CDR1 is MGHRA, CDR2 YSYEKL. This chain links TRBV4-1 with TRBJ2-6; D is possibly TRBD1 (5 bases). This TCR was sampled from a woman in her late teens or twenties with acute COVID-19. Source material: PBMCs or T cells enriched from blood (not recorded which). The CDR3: CASSRTQVTPGANVLTF. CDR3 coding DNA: TGCGCCAGCAGCCGAACACAGGTAACCCCTGGGGCCAACGTCCTGACTTTC.